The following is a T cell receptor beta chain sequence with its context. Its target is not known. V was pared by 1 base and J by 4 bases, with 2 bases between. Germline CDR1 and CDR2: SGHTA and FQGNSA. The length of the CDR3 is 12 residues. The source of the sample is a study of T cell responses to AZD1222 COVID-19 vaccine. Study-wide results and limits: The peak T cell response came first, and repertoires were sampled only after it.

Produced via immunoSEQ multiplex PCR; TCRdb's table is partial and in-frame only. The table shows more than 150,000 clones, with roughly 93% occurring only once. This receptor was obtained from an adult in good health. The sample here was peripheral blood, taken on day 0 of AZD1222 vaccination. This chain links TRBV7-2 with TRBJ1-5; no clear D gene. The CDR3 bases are TGTGCCAGCAGCTTAGTTAATCAGCCCCAGCATTTT. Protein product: CASSLVNQPQHF.